This TCR beta chain emerged from a study of blood T cell repertoires in COVID-19. The repertoire was sequenced with immunoSEQ multiplex PCR; TCRdb's copy has only in-frame clones and lacks some. The sample lists around 20,000 clones, about 73% occurring once. V lost 2 bases and J 2 bases, leaving 10 bases between the germline ends. Germline loops: CDR1 MDHEN, CDR2 SYDVKM. The CDR3 is made up of 15 amino acids. This TCR was sampled from a human donor in a cohort sampled during active or convalescent COVID-19. Sequenced sample: peripheral blood. The V gene is TRBV28, the J gene TRBJ1-5; D not resolved. CDR3 nucleotides: TGTGCCAGCAGTTTAAGCACGGCGGGCAATCAGCCCCAGCATTTT. This translates into CASSLSTAGNQPQHF.